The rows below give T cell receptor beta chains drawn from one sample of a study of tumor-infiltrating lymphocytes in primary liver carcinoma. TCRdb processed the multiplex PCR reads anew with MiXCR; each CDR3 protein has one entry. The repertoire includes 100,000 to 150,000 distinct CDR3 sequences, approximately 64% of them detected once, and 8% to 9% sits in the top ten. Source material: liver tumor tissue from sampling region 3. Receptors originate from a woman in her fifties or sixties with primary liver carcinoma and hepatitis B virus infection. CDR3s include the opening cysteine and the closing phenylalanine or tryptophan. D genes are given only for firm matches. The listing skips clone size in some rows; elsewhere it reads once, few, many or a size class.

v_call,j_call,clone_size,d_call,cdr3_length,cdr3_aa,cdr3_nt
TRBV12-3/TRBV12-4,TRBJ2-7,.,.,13,CASGSSSVYEQYF,TGTGCCAGTGGTAGCTCTAGCGTATACGAGCAATACTTC
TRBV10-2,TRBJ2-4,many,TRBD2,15,CASMDSGIAKNIQYF,TGCGCCAGCATGGATAGCGGGATCGCCAAAAACATTCAGTACTTC
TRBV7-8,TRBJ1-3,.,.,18,CASSLTPPSQATGNTIYF,TGTGCCAGCAGCTTAACCCCTCCCAGTCAGGCCACTGGAAACACCATATATTTT
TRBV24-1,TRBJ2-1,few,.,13,CATGVGAYNEQFF,TGTGCCACCGGAGTCGGGGCCTACAATGAGCAGTTCTTC
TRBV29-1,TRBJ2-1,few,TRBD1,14,CSGTGTGLNNEQFF,TGCAGCGGAACCGGGACAGGGCTAAACAATGAGCAGTTCTTC
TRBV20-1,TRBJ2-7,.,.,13,CSAPTREDHEQYF,TGCAGTGCCCCCACCAGGGAGGATCACGAGCAGTACTTC
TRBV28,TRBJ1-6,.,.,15,CASSSSSSYNSLLHF,TGTGCCAGCAGTTCCTCCAGCTCCTATAATTCACTCCTCCACTTT
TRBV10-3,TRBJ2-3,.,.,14,CATMTSTSIDTQYF,TGTGCCACTATGACTAGTACTAGCATAGATACGCAGTATTTT
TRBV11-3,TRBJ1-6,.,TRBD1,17,CASNFAGGGDSGSPLHF,TGTGCCAGCAACTTCGCCGGGGGGGGGGACAGCGGTTCACCCCTCCACTTT
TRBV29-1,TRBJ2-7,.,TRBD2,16,CSVNRGLVGVLYEQYF,TGCAGCGTGAACCGGGGACTAGTGGGAGTATTATACGAGCAGTACTTC
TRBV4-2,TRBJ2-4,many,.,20,CASSQDPAGGLGTAKNIQYF,TGTGCCAGCAGCCAAGATCCGGCAGGGGGGCTGGGGACGGCCAAAAACATTCAGTACTTC
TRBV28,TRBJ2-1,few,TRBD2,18,CASSFYFRLAGGGNEQFF,TGTGCCAGCAGTTTCTATTTCCGACTAGCGGGAGGTGGCAATGAGCAGTTCTTC
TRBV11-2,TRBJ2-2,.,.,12,CANTQGTGELFF,TGCGCCAACACGCAGGGGACCGGGGAACTGTTTTTT
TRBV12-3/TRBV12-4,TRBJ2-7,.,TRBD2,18,CASSVGTWRQRGAYEQYF,TGTGCCAGCAGTGTAGGGACTTGGAGGCAACGGGGGGCCTACGAGCAGTACTTC
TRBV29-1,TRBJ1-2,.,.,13,CSVEEGEWNGCTF,TGCAGCGTTGAAGAAGGGGAGTGGAATGGTTGCACCTTC
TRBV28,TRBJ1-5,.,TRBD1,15,CVSRKSQGAGQPKHF,TGTGTCAGCAGAAAGTCACAGGGGGCAGGACAGCCCAAGCATTTT
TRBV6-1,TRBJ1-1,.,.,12,CASSEVRTLPYF,TGTGCCAGCAGTGAAGTTAGGACGTTGCCCTACTTT
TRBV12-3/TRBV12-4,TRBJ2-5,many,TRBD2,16,CASRHRTSGGPGTQYF,TGTGCCAGCAGGCACAGGACTAGCGGGGGGCCAGGGACCCAGTACTTC
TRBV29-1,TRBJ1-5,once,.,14,CSVVVGFGNQPQHF,TGCAGCGTTGTAGTGGGTTTTGGTAATCAGCCCCAGCATTTT
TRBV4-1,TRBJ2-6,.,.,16,CASSLYRDSETNVLTF,TGTGCCAGCAGCCTCTACAGGGACTCCGAGACCAACGTCCTGACTTTC
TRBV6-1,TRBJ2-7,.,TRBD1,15,CAGSDPGGSSYKQYF,TGTGCCGGCAGTGACCCAGGGGGCTCCTCCTACAAGCAGTACTTC
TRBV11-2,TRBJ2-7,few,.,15,CASSLVGPGHYERYF,TGTGCCAGCAGCTTAGTGGGACCGGGACACTACGAGCGGTACTTC
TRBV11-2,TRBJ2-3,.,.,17,CASSPAPRGKGTVTQYF,TGCGCGAGCAGCCCGGCCCCCAGGGGCAAAGGAACAGTTACGCAGTATTTT
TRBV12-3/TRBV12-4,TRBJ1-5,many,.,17,CASSTGSGARIHQPQHF,TGTGCCAGCAGTACTGGGTCGGGGGCGCGGATCCATCAGCCCCAGCATTTT
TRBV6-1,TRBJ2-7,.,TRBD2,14,CASRASGMDYEQYF,TGTGCCAGCAGGGCTAGCGGGATGGACTACGAGCAGTACTTC
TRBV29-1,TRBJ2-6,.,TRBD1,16,CSVRGQGSSGANVLSF,TGCAGCGTCCGAGGACAGGGGAGCTCTGGGGCCAACGTCCTGAGTTTC
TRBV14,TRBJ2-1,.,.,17,CASSSRVGEGDYNVQFF,TGTGCCAGCAGCTCACGAGTAGGGGAGGGGGACTACAATGTGCAGTTCTTT
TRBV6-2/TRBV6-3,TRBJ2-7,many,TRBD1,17,CASSTPPGQGSSYEQYF,TGTGCCAGCAGTACCCCCCCCGGACAGGGGAGCTCCTACGAGCAGTACTTC
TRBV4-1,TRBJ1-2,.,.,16,CTSSQDQWTESGAYTF,TGCACCAGCAGCCAAGATCAGTGGACAGAATCGGGTGCCTACACCTTC
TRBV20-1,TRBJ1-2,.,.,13,CSARDRRVDGYTF,TGCAGTGCTAGAGATCGTAGGGTGGACGGCTACACCTTC
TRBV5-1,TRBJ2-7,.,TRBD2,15,CASSLSPSGSYEQYF,TGCGCCAGCAGCCTCTCTCCTAGCGGCTCCTACGAGCAGTACTTC
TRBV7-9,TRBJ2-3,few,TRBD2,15,CASTGTSFFADTQYF,TGTGCCAGCACCGGGACTAGCTTCTTTGCAGATACGCAGTATTTT
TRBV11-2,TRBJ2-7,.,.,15,CAGSLEWWQVYDQYF,TGTGCCGGCAGCTTAGAGTGGTGGCAGGTCTACGATCAGTACTTC
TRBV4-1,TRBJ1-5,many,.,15,CASSQGGGGNQPQHF,TGCGCCAGCAGCCAAGGGGGAGGGGGTAATCAGCCCCAGCATTTT
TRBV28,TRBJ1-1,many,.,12,CASSHRVSEAFF,TGTGCCAGCAGCCACAGGGTTTCTGAAGCTTTCTTT
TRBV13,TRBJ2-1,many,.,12,CASSLTQHEQFF,TGTGCCAGCAGCTTAACGCAGCATGAGCAGTTCTTC
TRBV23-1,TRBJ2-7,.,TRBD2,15,CASSQSCGRPYEQYF,TGCGCCAGCAGTCAATCGTGCGGGAGACCCTACGAGCAGTACTTC
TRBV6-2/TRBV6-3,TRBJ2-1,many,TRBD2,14,CASSYLAGEVEQFF,TGTGCCAGCAGTTACTTGGCGGGAGAGGTTGAGCAGTTCTTC
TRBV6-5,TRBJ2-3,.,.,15,CAGRIRDRYTDTQYF,TGTGCCGGTAGAATCCGGGACCGATACACAGATACGCAGTATTTT
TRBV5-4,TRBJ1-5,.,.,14,CASRPGGDNQPQHF,TGTGCCAGCAGACCGGGGGGAGACAATCAGCCCCAGCATTTT
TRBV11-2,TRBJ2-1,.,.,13,CASNVQSYDEQVF,TGTGCCAGCAACGTGCAATCCTACGATGAGCAGGTCTTC
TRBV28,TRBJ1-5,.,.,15,CASASGTGEYQPQHF,TGTGCCAGCGCGTCCGGAACAGGCGAATACCAGCCCCAGCATTTT
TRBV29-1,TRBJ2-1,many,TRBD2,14,CSVPRLASYNEQFF,TGCAGCGTCCCCCGACTAGCGTCGTACAATGAGCAGTTCTTC